The 24 T cell receptor beta chains listed next were all sequenced from one sample in a study of post-analysis software for immune sequencing data (dated by TCRdb to between 2014 and 2017). The library relied on PCR. The instrument given in TCRdb is Illumina HiSeq 2500. To reduce PCR and sequencing biases, unique molecular identifiers were incorporated into the TCR beta cDNA libraries. The public reads were reanalyzed by TCRdb: fastp trimming at Q25, MiXCR alignment, in-frame beta chains only. When rows share a CDR3 protein, they turn into one entry using the most common DNA and genes. The sample table records about 460,000 distinct CDR3 sequences; around 40% of these occur just once. About 12% of the sample is in the top ten clones. Overall study results and their limits: Significantly higher frequencies in patients than in controls were found for several TRBV segments, including TRBV5-6, TRBV5-1 and TRBV20-1.

These receptors' targets are unknown. The material sequenced was blood. These receptors all stem from a girl aged 10 to 17 with multiple sclerosis.

This rearrangement joins TRBV30 to TRBJ1-1; D is uncertain. CDR1 and CDR2 (germline): GTSNPN, SVGIG (reference sequence). V dropped 2 bases and J dropped 6 bases, with 13 bases sitting between them. The CDR3 has 13 amino acids. CDR3 in amino acids: CAWSKAVGSEAFF. CDR3 bases: TGTGCCTGGAGTAAGGCAGTTGGGTCTGAAGCTTTCTTT. The whole variable domain, remainder taken from reference TRBV30 and TRBJ1-1, is SQTIHQWPATLVQPVGSPLSLECTVEGTSNPNLYWYRQAAGRGLQLLFYSVGIGQISSEVPQNLSASRPQDRQFILSSKKLLLSDSGFYLCAWSKAVGSEAFFGQGTRLTVV.

The V and J genes are TRBV27 and TRBJ2-5; a weak D match, TRBD2 (5 bases). CDR3 length equals 14 residues. With 5 bases removed from V and 1 base from J, the gap between germline ends came to 11 bases. Germline loops: CDR1 MNHEY, CDR2 SMNVEV (reference sequence). This chain's CDR3 is CASSPWGVQETQYF. The CDR3 nucleotides read TGTGCCAGCAGTCCATGGGGAGTCCAAGAGACCCAGTACTTC.

The V call is TRBV24-1, the J call TRBJ2-3; the D is unclear. Trimming shortened V by 8 bases and J by 4 bases, and 12 bases separated the two germline ends. The germline CDR1 and CDR2 sequences are KGHDR and SFDVKD. CDR3 length: 13 residues. The CDR3 coding sequence is TGTGCCACCACAGGAGCAGGCGCAGATACGCAGTATTTT. Its protein product is CATTGAGADTQYF.

This chain links TRBV7-8 with TRBJ1-6; D uncertain. Trimming removed 5 bases at V and 7 bases at J, with 15 bases between. CDR1 is SGHVS and CDR2 is FQNEAQ in the germline V gene. There are 15 residues in the CDR3. CDR3 nucleotide sequence: TGTGCCAGCAGCCCAGAAACGGGAAGCAATTCACCCCTCCACTTT. Encoded protein: CASSPETGSNSPLHF.

This rearrangement joins TRBV20-1 to TRBJ1-1, with D possibly being TRBD1 (5 bases). This CDR3 contains 15 residues. V shed 5 bases and J shed 1 base, with 17 bases lying between them. Germline-derived CDR1 and CDR2 are DFQATT and SNEGSKA (reference sequence). The CDR3: CSALAGDRANTEAFF. For the CDR3, the DNA is TGCAGTGCTCTGGCGGGAGACAGAGCGAACACTGAAGCTTTCTTT.

The chain carries TRBV5-6 and TRBJ2-1; 9 positions match TRBD2. The CDR3 sequence is 14 residues long. Germline V gene sequence: CDR1 SGHDT, CDR2 YYEEEE. The J segment lost 3 bases and the V segment lost 6 bases, leaving 4 bases of the junction unmatched. In DNA form, the CDR3 reads TGTGCCAGCACCGGACTAGCGCTCTACAATGAGCAGTTCTTC. Its protein is CASTGLALYNEQFF.

The chain uses TRBV12-3 or TRBV12-4 and TRBJ2-1, with 7 bases aligning to TRBD1. CDR3 length equals 12 residues. The V and J ends lost 5 bases and 13 bases, in that order; junction bases with no gene match: 8. CDR3 sequence: CASSTGQEEQFF. In DNA form, the CDR3 reads TGTGCCAGCAGTACCGGACAGGAGGAACAGTTCTTC.

This clonotype has only a few counts. This rearrangement joins TRBV7-2 to TRBJ1-1, with D unresolved. The CDR3 runs 16 residues. Trimming took off 1 base at V and 8 bases at J, with 20 bases between the two ends. The germline gives CDR1 SGHTA, CDR2 FQGNSA. CDR3 sequence reads: CASSLGYGGFATEAFF. In DNA, the CDR3 is TGTGCCAGCAGCTTAGGATATGGCGGGTTCGCTACAGAAGCTTTCTTT.

This clonotype showed up just a few times. The CDR3 DNA follows: TGCGCCAGCAGCATAGGGACAGAAGCCTGGGGAGAGCAGTACTTC. This translates into CASSIGTEAWGEQYF. V is TRBV5-1 and J is TRBJ2-7; 7 nucleotides align to TRBD1. The germline V gene encodes CDR1 SGHRS and CDR2 YFSETQ. The V and J ends lost 4 bases and 7 bases, in that order; junction bases with no gene match: 14. This CDR3 region has 15 residues.

On this clonotype: A read error may produce the germline difference seen at one junction end. The V call is TRBV20-1, the J call TRBJ2-3, with TRBD2 matching over 12 bases. Per germline, CDR1 DFQATT and CDR2 SNEGSKA (reference sequence). The length of the CDR3 is 15 residues. The CDR3 DNA reads as TGCAGTGCTGGAGACCGCCTAGCGGGAGGGGATACGCAGTATTTT. Protein: CSAGDRLAGGDTQYF.

V and J are TRBV7-2 and TRBJ2-7; 8 bases line up with TRBD1. The CDR3 has 15 amino acids. The germline CDR1 and CDR2 sequences are SGHTA and FQGNSA. Losses at the gene ends were 3 bases for V and 4 bases for J; bases not matched to a gene: 8. The CDR3 bases are TGTGCCAGCAGCTTTGAGGCAGGGGGCTATTACGAGCAGTACTTC. It encodes CASSFEAGGYYEQYF.

V gene TRBV7-9 combines with J gene TRBJ2-1; weak D call: TRBD1 (6 bases). Germline V gene lookup returns CDR1 SEHNR and CDR2 FQNEAQ (reference sequence). The CDR3 loop spans 19 amino acids. V lost 1 base, J lost 0 bases, and 19 bases lay in between. The CDR3 DNA reads TGTGCCAGCAGCTTAGGCCAGGGGTCCGACCAGGGCTCCTACAATGAGCAGTTCTTC. Translation: CASSLGQGSDQGSYNEQFF.

Regarding this clonotype: One end of the junction does not line up with germline, which may come from a read error. This chain uses TRBV7-2 with TRBJ2-1; possible D gene TRBD2, 6 bases. This CDR3 region has 15 residues. In germline, CDR1 is SGHTA, CDR2 FQGNSA. CDR3 residues: CASSSMAGSYNERFF. For the CDR3, the DNA is TGTGCCAGCAGCTCCATGGCGGGATCCTACAATGAGCGGTTCTTC.

This rearrangement joins TRBV9 to TRBJ2-3; 11 nucleotides line up with TRBD1. Germline trimming cut 7 bases from V and 5 bases from J; bases unmatched to any gene: 9. Germline assignment: CDR1 SGDLS and CDR2 YYNGEE. The CDR3 length is 15 residues. The CDR3 region has the DNA TGTGCCAGCGGCTTGGGACAGGGGGAAGTAGATACGCAGTATTTT. As protein: CASGLGQGEVDTQYF. Together with reference TRBV9 and TRBJ2-3, the CDR3 gives the full variable domain: DSGVTQTPKHLITATGQRVTLRCSPRSGDLSVYWYQQSLDQGLQFLIQYYNGEERAKGNILERFSAQQFPDLHSELNLSSLELGDSALYFCASGLGQGEVDTQYFGPGTRLTVL.

A single count supports this clonotype. Because it lacks the conserved phenylalanine or tryptophan at the end, this CDR3 is likely a read error. This chain joins TRBV10-3 and TRBJ1-1; D gene unclear. This CDR3 contains 16 residues. CDR1 ENHRY and CDR2 SYGVKD come from the germline V gene. CDR3 nucleotides: TGTGCCGTCAGCCCTATCATGACTGGTGGGAACACTGAAGCTTTCTTG. Residues: CAVSPIMTGGNTEAFL.

Worth noting for this clonotype: Sequence at one end of the junction differs from germline and may be a read error. The genes are TRBV5-5 and TRBJ2-1; maybe TRBD2 (5 bases). The germline gives CDR1 SGHKS, CDR2 YYEKEE (reference sequence). The length of the CDR3 is 18 residues. The CDR3 DNA reads as TGTGCCAGCAACTTGGTGCAGGCGGCGGGTAGCTCCTACAATGAGCAGTTCTTC. Protein: CASNLVQAAGSSYNEQFF.

The rearrangement joins TRBV11-1 to TRBJ2-3; 11 positions match TRBD2. The CDR3 runs 16 residues. The V and J ends lost 5 bases and 4 bases, in that order; junction bases with no gene match: 8. The V gene's germline CDR1 is SGHAT and CDR2 FQDESV (reference sequence). In DNA, the CDR3 is TGTGCCAGCAGCGGTGGGTTTAGCGGGAGGGCAGATACGCAGTATTTT. Its translation: CASSGGFSGRADTQYF.

This clonotype has a count of ten or more. This rearrangement joins TRBV6-4 to TRBJ2-3, with 10 bases matching TRBD2. With 3 bases clipped from V and 1 base from J, the junction kept 4 bases outside the gene matches. CDR3 length: 16 amino acids. CDR1 is MRHNA and CDR2 is SNTAGT in the germline V gene. CDR3 amino acids: CASSEVGTSGTDTQYF. The CDR3 bases are TGTGCCAGCAGTGAGGTGGGGACTAGCGGCACAGATACGCAGTATTTT.

This clonotype was detected only a few times. This chain connects TRBV12-3 or TRBV12-4 to TRBJ2-1; 7 bases map to TRBD2. Trimming removed 5 bases from V and 7 bases from J; junction bases left unmatched: 11. This CDR3 is 15 amino acids long. CDR3 nucleotide sequence: TGTGCCAGCAGTCCAATCCAACTAGCGATGAATGAGCAGTTCTTC. This codes for CASSPIQLAMNEQFF.

The chain uses TRBV9 and TRBJ1-5, with 8 bases fitting TRBD1. After removal of 1 base from V and 7 bases from J, the junction contained 7 bases not matched to a gene. This CDR3 is built from 15 residues. Germline values: CDR1 SGDLS, CDR2 YYNGEE. The CDR3 loop reads CASSVSPQGDQPQHF. DNA of the CDR3: TGTGCCAGCAGCGTAAGCCCACAGGGGGACCAGCCCCAGCATTTT.

This chain joins TRBV5-1 and TRBJ2-7; 7 nucleotides agree with TRBD2. The tail of the sequence fits TRBJ2-5 better, so the J call may be wrong. The V gene's germline CDR1 is SGHRS and CDR2 YFSETQ. There are 13 residues in the CDR3. The CDR3 nucleotides read TGCGCCAGCAGAAGGGTAGCGGGAGAGACCCAGTACTTC. It encodes CASRRVAGETQYF.

The chain carries TRBV5-6 and TRBJ1-1; 7 positions agree with TRBD1. The CDR3 consists of 14 residues. Losses at the gene ends were 3 bases for V and 1 base for J; bases not matched to a gene: 3. The V gene's germline CDR1 is SGHDT and CDR2 YYEEEE. The CDR3 DNA is TGTGCCAGCAGCTCACAGGGGTGGAACACTGAAGCTTTCTTT. Translated, it gives CASSSQGWNTEAFF. Variable domain in full (rest from reference TRBV5-6 and TRBJ1-1): DAGVTQSPTHLIKTRGQQVTLRCSPKSGHDTVSWYQQALGQGPQFIFQYYEEEERQRGNFPDRFSGHQFPNYSSELNVNALLLGDSALYLCASSSQGWNTEAFFGQGTRLTVV.

The rearrangement uses TRBV20-1 and TRBJ2-5, with D tentatively TRBD1 or TRBD2 (5 bases each). Germline loops: CDR1 DFQATT, CDR2 SNEGSKA (reference sequence). The CDR3 has 16 residues. V lost 0 bases to trimming and J lost 1 base, with 15 bases between them. CDR3 loop: CSARDLWDGIQETQYF. The CDR3 nucleotides read TGCAGTGCTAGAGATCTGTGGGACGGAATCCAAGAGACCCAGTACTTC.

J is TRBJ2-1 and V is TRBV7-8; 13 positions agree with TRBD2. This CDR3 is built from 16 residues. Germline CDR1 and CDR2: SGHVS and FQNEAQ. The V segment lost 5 bases and the J segment 12 bases; nucleotides outside the gene matches: 13. CDR3 in DNA: TGTGCCAGCAGCCCCGGGACTAGCGGGGCTCCGCCGGTGCAGTTCTTC. Its translation is CASSPGTSGAPPVQFF. The complete variable domain, with remaining parts taken from reference TRBV7-8 and TRBJ2-1, reads GAGVSQSPRYKVAKRGQDVALRCDPISGHVSLFWYQQALGQGPEFLTYFQNEAQLDKSGLPSDRFFAERPEGSVSTLKIQRTQQEDSAVYLCASSPGTSGAPPVQFFGPGTRLTVL.